The sequence of this T cell receptor (beta chain) was determined in a study of blood T cell repertoires in COVID-19. This table comes from immunoSEQ multiplex PCR, and its TCRdb copy is limited to in-frame clones, with some not included. The table includes approximately 240,000 clones, about 86% detected once. This CDR3 has 16 residues. Trimming cost V 6 bases and J 0 bases; bases outside gene matches: 8. CDR1 and CDR2 from the germline V gene are MNHEY and SMNVEV (reference sequence). The receptor was isolated from a woman aged 30 to 39 who had recovered from COVID-19. V is TRBV27 and J is TRBJ1-2; 9 nucleotides match TRBD1. The sequenced sample consisted of peripheral blood. The CDR3 DNA is TGTGCCAGCAGCCGCGGGACAGGGCTTTCTAACTATGGCTACACCTTC. The encoded protein is CASSRGTGLSNYGYTF.